This is a list of T cell receptor beta chains from one sample in a study of blood T cell repertoires in COVID-19. The assay was immunoSEQ multiplex PCR, and TCRdb's table has in-frame clones only and misses some. The data contain under 550,000 clones, about 90% of them singletons. Sequencing was carried out using peripheral blood. These TCRs come from a young man with COVID-19, enrolled during active disease. CDR3s include the opening cysteine and the closing phenylalanine or tryptophan. A D gene is named only where the DNA matches it firmly. Size is stated for part of the rows, as once, few or many counts, or as a class when the clone is expanded.

>TRBJ1-2|NA|once|TRBV5-1
CASSLGVGEDGYTF
TGCGCCAGCAGCTTGGGGGTAGGGGAGGATGGCTACACCTTC
>TRBJ2-1|TRBD2|once|TRBV6-6
CASSLAGDRNEQFF
TGTGCCAGCAGCCTAGCGGGAGATAGGAATGAGCAGTTCTTC
>TRBJ2-5|TRBD2|once|TRBV11-3
CASSRDYRETQYF
TGTGCCAGCAGCAGGGACTACCGGGAGACCCAGTACTTC
>TRBJ1-2|TRBD1|few|TRBV5-5
CASTLLMGTGLGYTF
TGTGCCAGCACCCTGCTTATGGGGACAGGGTTAGGCTACACCTTC
>TRBJ2-1|TRBD2|NA|TRBV5-1
CASSLGGLAEVEQFF
TGCGCCAGCAGCTTGGGGGGACTAGCGGAGGTCGAGCAGTTCTTC
>TRBJ1-6|NA|NA|TRBV7-8
CASSLRWGGRGSNSPLHF
TGTGCCAGCAGCTTAAGGTGGGGGGGCCGGGGGTCTAATTCACCCCTCCACTTT
>TRBJ2-3|TRBD2|NA|TRBV3-1/TRBV3-2
CASSHQPGGVSDTQYF
TGTGCCAGCAGCCATCAGCCGGGGGGGGTTTCAGATACGCAGTATTTT
>TRBJ1-1|NA|NA|TRBV6-2/TRBV6-3
CASSSGQMNTEAFF
TGTGCCAGCAGTTCAGGACAGATGAACACTGAAGCTTTCTTT
>TRBJ2-1|TRBD2|NA|TRBV20-1
CSASRLAGGNEQFF
TGCAGTGCCAGTCGACTAGCGGGGGGGAATGAGCAGTTCTTC
>TRBJ2-7|TRBD2|NA|TRBV5-1
CASSWDYTGSYEQYF
TGCGCCAGCAGCTGGGACTACACGGGATCCTACGAGCAGTACTTC
>TRBJ2-1|NA|few|TRBV18
CASSPGHRSNNEQFF
TGTGCCAGCTCACCAGGCCACAGATCCAACAATGAGCAGTTCTTC
>TRBJ1-1|TRBD1|NA|TRBV18
CASSPRTGLGTEAFF
TGTGCCAGCTCACCCCGGACAGGGTTGGGGACTGAAGCTTTCTTT
>TRBJ1-4|TRBD1|NA|TRBV9
CASSDPGQGASNEKLFF
TGTGCCAGCAGTGATCCGGGACAGGGGGCAAGTAATGAAAAACTGTTTTTT
>TRBJ2-3|TRBD2|few|TRBV29-1
CSVAKVAGGSDTQYF
TGCAGCGTGGCTAAGGTAGCGGGAGGGTCGGATACGCAGTATTTT
>TRBJ1-2|NA|NA|TRBV7-8
CASSGYRVYGYTF
TGTGCCAGCAGCGGATACAGGGTCTATGGCTACACCTTC
>TRBJ2-3|NA|NA|TRBV5-4
CASAPWDTTDTQYF
TGTGCCAGCGCCCCCTGGGACACCACAGATACGCAGTATTTT
>TRBJ2-2|NA|NA|TRBV6-5
CASSRSSGELFF
TGTGCCAGCAGTCGGAGTTCGGGGGAGCTGTTTTTT
>TRBJ2-1|TRBD2|NA|TRBV7-9
CASSLANSGPPWDEQFF
TGTGCCAGCAGCTTAGCGAATAGCGGGCCACCTTGGGATGAGCAGTTCTTC
>TRBJ2-3|NA|once|TRBV24-1
CATSDPSEGSGTDTQYF
TGTGCCACCAGTGATCCCTCGGAGGGGTCGGGGACAGATACGCAGTATTTT
>TRBJ1-3|NA|few|TRBV3-1/TRBV3-2
CASSQDRQGNTIYF
TGTGCCAGCAGCCAAGATCGTCAGGGAAACACCATATATTTT
>TRBJ1-4|NA|once|TRBV5-1
CASSLGDTSNEKLFF
TGCGCCAGCAGCTTGGGAGACACCTCTAATGAAAAACTGTTTTTT
>TRBJ2-7|TRBD2|NA|TRBV5-8
CASSWGLAPGAYEQYF
TGTGCCAGCAGCTGGGGACTAGCACCAGGCGCCTACGAGCAGTACTTC
>TRBJ2-2|TRBD2|once|TRBV3-1/TRBV3-2
CASSPLAVGTGELFF
TGTGCCAGCAGCCCTCTAGCGGTGGGCACCGGGGAGCTGTTTTTT
>TRBJ2-3|TRBD1|NA|TRBV18
CASSRQGGDTQYF
TGTGCCAGCTCACGACAGGGCGGAGATACGCAGTATTTT
>TRBJ2-7|TRBD2|NA|TRBV27
CASSFTSGSSYEQYF
TGTGCCAGCAGTTTTACTAGCGGGAGCTCCTACGAGCAGTACTTC
>TRBJ2-1|NA|once|TRBV2
CASSATGTWNYNEQFF
TGTGCCAGCAGTGCAACCGGGACTTGGAACTACAATGAGCAGTTCTTC